The entry that follows covers one T cell receptor (beta chain) sequence. Assay used: immunoSEQ multiplex PCR; TCRdb lists only in-frame clones, some missing. The repertoire includes some 270,000 clones, around nine tenths of them detected once, and around 1.5% sits in the top ten. The sample belongs to a study of blood T cell repertoires in COVID-19. CDR3 length equals 15 residues. Germline V gene sequence: CDR1 MNHEY, CDR2 SVGEGT. Germline trimming cut 5 bases from V and 4 bases from J; bases unmatched to any gene: 7. The clonotype comes from a woman aged 55-75 years who had recovered from COVID-19. Sequencing used peripheral blood. V gene TRBV6-2 or TRBV6-3 combines with J gene TRBJ2-2, with 7 bases identical to TRBD1. CDR3 protein: CASSKDRSGTGELFF. In DNA form, the CDR3 reads TGTGCCAGCAGTAAGGACAGGTCTGGCACCGGGGAGCTGTTTTTT.